What follows are 24 T cell receptor beta chains derived from one specimen sequenced in a study of cytomegalovirus exposure and HLA in healthy donors. The PCR ran on 60 Vbeta and 13 Jbeta primers. Produced via immunoSEQ multiplex PCR; TCRdb's table is partial and in-frame only. Seen here are some 150,000 clones, approximately 80% observed once, and the top ten hold 7%. The sequenced sample was PBMCs. These receptors all come from a woman in her thirties in good health and CMV-seropositive.

The chain carries TRBV19 and TRBJ2-1; the D gene is possibly TRBD2 (7 bases). The V and J ends lost 5 bases and 9 bases respectively, with 20 bases between them. Per germline, CDR1 LNHDA and CDR2 SQIVND (reference sequence). The CDR3 has 15 amino acids. The DNA for the CDR3 is TGTGCCAGTAGTCCCTCGGCGGGGGCTACTGGTGAGCAGTTCTTC. It encodes CASSPSAGATGEQFF.

J is TRBJ2-2 and V is TRBV5-1; a weak D match, TRBD1 (6 bases). V shed 0 bases and J shed 1 base, with 28 bases lying between them. The germline V gene has CDR1 SGHRS and CDR2 YFSETQ. The CDR3 length is 22 residues. CDR3 in amino acids: CASSLELGQPPFGPQNTGELFF. The CDR3 nucleotides are TGCGCCAGCAGCTTGGAGCTCGGACAGCCCCCCTTTGGGCCCCAGAACACCGGGGAGCTGTTTTTT.

This clone is a singleton in its sample. The chain combines TRBV7-2 with TRBJ2-7, with TRBD2 matching 16 bases. The CDR3 runs to 18 residues. CDR1 and CDR2 (germline): SGHTA, FQGNSA. The V gene end was trimmed by 3 bases and the J gene end by 5 bases; junction bases not matched to a gene: 10. The CDR3 bases are TGTGCCAGCAGCTTTCCGGGACTAGCGGGGGGGAGAATCAACGAGCAGTACTTC. It is translated as CASSFPGLAGGRINEQYF.

The rearrangement uses TRBV18 and TRBJ1-1; D remains unclear. This CDR3 has 13 residues. Germline CDR1 is KGHSH and CDR2 is LQKENI. V lost 3 bases to trimming and J lost 5 bases, with 10 bases between them. CDR3 DNA: TGTGCCAGCTCACCGATCCACCGGACTGAAGCTTTCTTT. This sequence encodes CASSPIHRTEAFF.

The chain employs TRBV27 and TRBJ2-1, with 14 nucleotides matching TRBD2. CDR1 is MNHEY, CDR2 SMNVEV, per germline (reference sequence). The CDR3 extends over 18 amino acids. V was pared by 6 bases and J by 9 bases, with 16 bases of the junction left unmatched. The CDR3 region has the DNA TGTGCCAGCAGACTTCCCGGCCTCGGACTAGCGGGGGGTGGTGAGCAGTTCTTC. Translated: CASRLPGLGLAGGGEQFF.

The chain combines TRBV5-1 with TRBJ1-6; D remains unclear. The V end was cut by 3 bases, the J end by 13 bases, with 14 bases between. Germline lookup yields CDR1 SGHRS and CDR2 YFSETQ. The CDR3 runs to 13 residues. CDR3 bases: TGCGCCAGCAGCTCATCCCTTGACAAGCCCCTCCACTTT. Amino acids: CASSSSLDKPLHF.

The J gene is TRBJ2-1, the V gene TRBV6-1; the match to TRBD1 covers 10 bases. V lost 6 bases and J lost 7; bases outside the gene matches: 9. This CDR3 has 15 amino acids. From germline, CDR1 is MNHNS and CDR2 SASEGT. The CDR3 here is CASSGRQGARNEQFF. CDR3 DNA sequence: TGTGCCAGCAGCGGGAGACAGGGGGCTCGGAATGAGCAGTTCTTC.

CDR3 coding DNA: TGTGCCAGCAGCTTAAGCCAGGGGGATGAAAAACTGTTTTTT. It yields the protein CASSLSQGDEKLFF. J is TRBJ1-4 and V is TRBV7-2; 7 bases are shared with TRBD1. The CDR3 consists of 14 residues. Trimming cost V 2 bases and J 6 bases; bases outside gene matches: 3. Germline assignment: CDR1 SGHTA and CDR2 FQGNSA. Filled out from reference TRBV7-2 and TRBJ1-4, the complete variable domain reads GAGVSQSPSNKVTEKGKDVELRCDPISGHTALYWYRQSLGQGLEFLIYFQGNSAPDKSGLPSDRFSAERTGGSVSTLTIQRTQQEDSAVYLCASSLSQGDEKLFFGSGTQLSVL.

The gene calls are TRBV6-6 and TRBJ1-5; D might be TRBD1 (6 bases). V was cut by 8 bases and J by 6 bases, with 14 bases left in between. This CDR3 is built from 13 residues. Germline-derived CDR1 and CDR2 are MNHNY and SVGAGI (reference sequence). CDR3 nucleotides: TGTGCCAGCGGGGGCCCGTCGGGTCAGCCCCAGCATTTT. Its translation: CASGGPSGQPQHF.

This clone showed up just a few times. The chain recombines TRBV18 with TRBJ1-6; tentative D call: TRBD1 (6 bases). The germline V gene encodes CDR1 KGHSH and CDR2 LQKENI. The ends were cut back, 6 bases at V and 16 bases at J, with 16 bases in the middle. CDR3 length: 12 amino acids. CDR3 DNA sequence: TGTGCCAGCTCTTCTCCGACAGGCTCTCTCCACTTT. Amino acids: CASSSPTGSLHF.

This rearrangement joins TRBV27 to TRBJ2-7; the match to TRBD2 covers 7 bases. V gave up 1 base and J gave up 0 bases; unmatched junction bases: 6. The germline CDR1 and CDR2 sequences are MNHEY and SMNVEV (reference sequence). The CDR3 covers 16 residues. The chain's CDR3 is CASSLWAGVSSYEQYF. As DNA, the CDR3 is TGTGCCAGCAGTTTATGGGCGGGGGTGAGCTCCTACGAGCAGTACTTC.

The chain uses TRBV7-2 and TRBJ2-2; D unclear. V was shortened by 5 bases and J by 4 bases, with 14 bases between the two germline ends. There are 15 residues in the CDR3. Germline loops: CDR1 SGHTA, CDR2 FQGNSA. The CDR3: CASSALDLGTGELFF. The CDR3 bases are TGTGCCAGCAGCGCACTCGATCTTGGCACCGGGGAGCTGTTTTTT.

This clone was counted a single time. This CDR3 reads CAIRASDRDNEQFF. The CDR3 nucleotides are TGTGCCATCAGAGCCTCTGACAGAGACAATGAGCAGTTCTTC. The chain has TRBV10-3 and TRBJ2-1; tentatively, D is TRBD1 (5 bases). CDR1 and CDR2 (germline): ENHRY, SYGVKD. The CDR3 contains 14 residues. Deletions cut 6 bases from V and 5 bases from J, with 14 bases between.

This rearrangement joins TRBV5-1 to TRBJ2-5; 12 positions match TRBD2. Germline V CDR1 and CDR2: SGHRS, YFSETQ. CDR3 length equals 14 residues. V lost 6 bases, J lost 4 bases, and 4 bases stayed unmatched. The CDR3 DNA reads as TGCGCCAGCACCCAACTAGCGGGGGGAGAGACCCAGTACTTC. Translated: CASTQLAGGETQYF. The whole variable domain, remainder taken from reference TRBV5-1 and TRBJ2-5, is KAGVTQTPRYLIKTRGQQVTLSCSPISGHRSVSWYQQTPGQGLQFLFEYFSETQRNKGNFPGRFSGRQFSNSRSEMNVSTLELGDSALYLCASTQLAGGETQYFGPGTRLLVL.

The chain carries TRBV9 and TRBJ2-3; the D is unclear. Germline lookup yields CDR1 SGDLS and CDR2 YYNGEE. CDR3 length equals 14 residues. V lost 0 bases to trimming and J lost 4 bases, with 9 bases between them. The CDR3 is CASSVDHFPDTQYF. The CDR3 nucleotides read TGTGCCAGCAGCGTAGATCACTTTCCAGATACGCAGTATTTT. Full variable domain (remainder filled in from reference TRBV9 and TRBJ2-3): DSGVTQTPKHLITATGQRVTLRCSPRSGDLSVYWYQQSLDQGLQFLIQYYNGEERAKGNILERFSAQQFPDLHSELNLSSLELGDSALYFCASSVDHFPDTQYFGPGTRLTVL.

The chain joins TRBV5-4 to TRBJ2-5; the D gene is possibly TRBD2 (6 bases). The CDR3 loop spans 13 amino acids. In germline, CDR1 is SGHNT, CDR2 YYREEE (reference sequence). The V end was cut by 4 bases, the J end by 5 bases, with 12 bases between. The CDR3 coding sequence is TGTGCCAGCAGCGCCCGGGGGTATGAGACCCAGTACTTC. Its protein product is CASSARGYETQYF.

The CDR3 DNA reads TGTGCCAGCGGCTGGGCAGGACAGAGAGGAAACACCATATATTTT. It codes for CASGWAGQRGNTIYF. The chain is built from TRBV11-2 and TRBJ1-3, with a tentative D call TRBD1 (6 bases). Trimming shortened V by 8 bases and J by 4 bases, and 18 bases separated the two germline ends. The length of the CDR3 is 15 residues. CDR1 is SGHAT and CDR2 is FQNNGV in the germline V gene.

The chain employs TRBV5-1 and TRBJ2-5, with 9 bases aligning to TRBD2. V was pared by 4 bases and J by 4 bases, with 14 bases of the junction left unmatched. The CDR3 spans 17 residues. Germline-derived CDR1 and CDR2 are SGHRS and YFSETQ. CDR3 sequence reads: CASSPNRGLAGLETQYF. For the CDR3, the DNA is TGCGCCAGCAGCCCCAACCGGGGTCTAGCGGGGTTAGAGACCCAGTACTTC.

This clone was seen only a few times. The V and J genes are TRBV6-5 and TRBJ1-2; D might be TRBD1 (6 bases). CDR1 is MNHEY and CDR2 is SVGAGI in the germline V gene. The CDR3 is 15 amino acids. V lost 6 bases and J lost 4, with 18 bases in between. The CDR3 DNA reads as TGTGCCAGCAGAGAAAGACAGGCGTTTCGCTATGGCTACACCTTC. As protein: CASRERQAFRYGYTF.

J is TRBJ2-2 and V is TRBV7-3; TRBD1 aligns across 9 bases. V lost 4 bases, J lost 1 base, and 7 bases stayed unmatched. CDR3 length: 17 amino acids. CDR1 and CDR2 from the germline V gene are SGHTA and FQGTGA. In DNA, the CDR3 is TGTGCCAGCAGCTCAGGACCGGGACAGGGGAACACCGGGGAGCTGTTTTTT. Its translation is CASSSGPGQGNTGELFF.

V is TRBV11-2 and J is TRBJ1-6; D is perhaps TRBD1 (6 bases). V was shortened by 4 bases and J by 8 bases, with 15 bases between the two germline ends. The V gene's germline CDR1 is SGHAT and CDR2 FQNNGV. This CDR3 comprises 15 residues. CDR3 sequence (DNA): TGTGCCAGCAGCTCCATTCCACAGGGTGATTCACCCCTCCACTTT. This sequence encodes CASSSIPQGDSPLHF. Based on the CDR3 plus reference TRBV11-2 and TRBJ1-6, the full variable domain is EAGVAQSPRYKIIEKRQSVAFWCNPISGHATLYWYQQILGQGPKLLIQFQNNGVVDDSQLPKDRFSAERLKGVDSTLKIQPAKLEDSAVYLCASSSIPQGDSPLHFGNGTRLTVT.

The chain employs TRBV19 and TRBJ2-7; 8 bases fit TRBD1. The CDR3 contains 16 residues. J lost 4 bases, V lost 4 bases, and 12 bases had no gene match. CDR1 and CDR2 (germline): LNHDA, SQIVND (reference sequence). CDR3 amino acids: CASSTQGQGAGYEQYF. The CDR3 DNA reads TGTGCCAGTAGTACCCAAGGACAGGGCGCAGGATACGAGCAGTACTTC.

The chain has TRBV6-5 and TRBJ1-1; 8 bases align to TRBD1. Trimming at V came to 2 bases and at J to 7 bases, leaving 6 bases not matched to a gene. The CDR3 runs 14 residues. Germline loops: CDR1 MNHEY, CDR2 SVGAGI. The CDR3 region has the DNA TGTGCCAGCAGTTACCCTCAGGGGGCCGGTGAAGCTTTCTTT. Its protein is CASSYPQGAGEAFF.

In its sample, this clone was seen a few times. V and J are TRBV5-1 and TRBJ2-3, with a weak D call TRBD2 (6 bases). The V and J ends lost 6 bases and 3 bases respectively, with 17 bases between them. The germline gives CDR1 SGHRS, CDR2 YFSETQ. This CDR3 has 15 amino acids. CDR3 sequence: CASTWWRGDTDTQYF. The CDR3 nucleotides are TGCGCCAGCACCTGGTGGCGGGGTGATACAGATACGCAGTATTTT.